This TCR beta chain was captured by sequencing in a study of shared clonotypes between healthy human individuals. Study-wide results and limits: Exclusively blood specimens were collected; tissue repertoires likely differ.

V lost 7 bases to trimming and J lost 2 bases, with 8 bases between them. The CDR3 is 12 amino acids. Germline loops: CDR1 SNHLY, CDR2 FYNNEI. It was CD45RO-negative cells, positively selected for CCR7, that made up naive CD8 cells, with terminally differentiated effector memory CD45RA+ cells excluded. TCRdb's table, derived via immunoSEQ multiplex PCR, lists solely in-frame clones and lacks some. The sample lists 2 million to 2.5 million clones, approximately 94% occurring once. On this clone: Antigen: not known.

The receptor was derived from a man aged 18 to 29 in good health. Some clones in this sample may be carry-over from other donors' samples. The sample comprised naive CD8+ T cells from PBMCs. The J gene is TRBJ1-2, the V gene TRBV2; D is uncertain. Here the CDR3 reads CASMGTNYGYTF. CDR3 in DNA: TGTGCCAGCATGGGCACCAACTATGGCTACACCTTC.